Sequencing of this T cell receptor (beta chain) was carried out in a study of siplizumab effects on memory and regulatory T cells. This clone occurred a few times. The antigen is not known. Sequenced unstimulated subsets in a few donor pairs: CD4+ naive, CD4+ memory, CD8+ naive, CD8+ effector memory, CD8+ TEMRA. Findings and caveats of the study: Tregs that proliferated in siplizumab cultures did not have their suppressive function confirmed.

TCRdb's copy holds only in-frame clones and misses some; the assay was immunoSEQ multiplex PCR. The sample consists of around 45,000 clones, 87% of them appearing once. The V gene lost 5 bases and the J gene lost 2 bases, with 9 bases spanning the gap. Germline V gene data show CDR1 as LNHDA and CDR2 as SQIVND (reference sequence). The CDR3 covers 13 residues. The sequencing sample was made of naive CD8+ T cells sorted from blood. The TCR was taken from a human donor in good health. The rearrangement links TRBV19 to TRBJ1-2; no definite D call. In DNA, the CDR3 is TGTGCCAGTAGTTCAGCGCTCAACTATGGCTACACCTTC. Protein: CASSSALNYGYTF. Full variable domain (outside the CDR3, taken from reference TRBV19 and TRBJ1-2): DGGITQSPKYLFRKEGQNVTLSCEQNLNHDAMYWYRQDPGQGLRLIYYSQIVNDFQKGDIAEGYSVSREKKESFPLTVTSAQKNPTAFYLCASSSALNYGYTFGSGTRLTVV.